This is a list of T cell receptor beta chains from one sample in a study of blood T cell repertoires in COVID-19. Profiling relied on immunoSEQ multiplex PCR, and the TCRdb table lists in-frame clones only, not all of them. The sample has over 200,000 clones, 80% to 85% seen once. The sequenced material came from PBMCs or T cells enriched from blood (not recorded which). These TCRs come from a woman between 35 and 50 years old who had recovered from COVID-19. CDR3s include the opening cysteine and the closing phenylalanine or tryptophan. D genes are given only for firm matches. Expanded clones get a size class; other rows say once, few or many, or leave the size out.

v_call	j_call	clone_size	d_call	cdr3_nt	cdr3_aa
TRBV24-1	TRBJ2-1	NA	TRBD2	TGTGCCACCAGTGATTTCGGACTAGGGAGGGGCAACAATGAGCAGTTCTTC	CATSDFGLGRGNNEQFF
TRBV2	TRBJ1-2	NA	TRBD1	TGTGCCAGCAGTGAAGGCGGGACAGGGAGTTCTGGCTACACCTTC	CASSEGGTGSSGYTF
TRBV28	TRBJ2-4	NA	TRBD1	TGTGCCAGCAGGGGGGACAGGGGCGGCCGGGACCCTCAGTACTTC	CASRGDRGGRDPQYF
TRBV27	TRBJ1-6	NA	NA	TGTGCCACGACAAGGGGAGGTCATAATTCACCCCTCCACTTT	CATTRGGHNSPLHF
TRBV3-1/TRBV3-2	TRBJ1-1	NA	TRBD1	TGTGCCAGCAGTACGCAGACAGGGAATACTGAAGCTTTCTTT	CASSTQTGNTEAFF
TRBV11-2	TRBJ2-4	NA	TRBD1	TGTGCCAGCGGTTGGACAGGGGGGGAAAACATTCAGTACTTC	CASGWTGGENIQYF
TRBV2	TRBJ2-2	NA	NA	TGTGCCAGCAGTGAACGCGGGGAGCTGTTTTTT	CASSERGELFF
TRBV7-2	TRBJ1-2	NA	TRBD1	TGTGCCAGCAGCTTACGGACAGGGGCGCTATATGGCTACACCTTC	CASSLRTGALYGYTF
TRBV7-9	TRBJ2-3	NA	TRBD2	TGTGCCAGCAGCTTAGCGGGTTTAGCGGGTATCACAGATACGCAGTATTTT	CASSLAGLAGITDTQYF
TRBV6-5	TRBJ2-1	NA	NA	TGTGCCACCGGACTGTACAATGAGCAGTTCTTC	CATGLYNEQFF
TRBV6-5	TRBJ2-3	NA	NA	TGTGCCAGCAGTCTCCAGGGTGCAGATACGCAGTATTTT	CASSLQGADTQYF
TRBV28	TRBJ2-4	NA	NA	TGTGCCAGCAGTTCGCCGGGGACAAGAAACATTCAGTACTTC	CASSSPGTRNIQYF
TRBV5-4	TRBJ1-1	NA	NA	TGTGCCAGCAGCTTGGACGGTTACACTGAAGCTTTCTTT	CASSLDGYTEAFF
TRBV10-3	TRBJ2-5	NA	TRBD2	TGTGCCATCAGCGGTAGCGGGAGGGAAGAGACCCAGTACTTC	CAISGSGREETQYF
TRBV3-1/TRBV3-2	TRBJ1-1	NA	NA	TGTGCCAGCAGCCAGGGGGCCACCGGCACTGAAGCTTTCTTT	CASSQGATGTEAFF
TRBV5-1	TRBJ1-1	NA	TRBD1	TGCGCCAGCAGCTTGGACGCAGGGGGAAGTAATATGAACACTGAAGCTTTCTTT	CASSLDAGGSNMNTEAFF
TRBV4-1	TRBJ1-5	once	NA	TGCGCCAGCAGCCAAGCCAGTTATAGCAATCAGCCCCAGCATTTT	CASSQASYSNQPQHF